Given below is one TCR beta chain in context. The antigen remains unidentified. The sample is drawn from a study of T cell responses to AZD1222 COVID-19 vaccine. As for the study in general: Second-dose timings of about 4 or about 12 weeks were pooled. Findings and caveats of the study: Within unmutated variant regions lay the reported targets of nearly half of spike-specific TCRs.

Libraries were prepared by immunoSEQ multiplex PCR; TCRdb keeps only in-frame clonotypes and omits some of them. The sample comprises 95,000 to 110,000 clones, 80% to 90% of which are singletons, and 20% to 25% rests with the top ten. Germline CDR1 reads ENHRY; CDR2 reads SYGVKD. V dropped 6 bases and J dropped 5 bases, with 4 bases sitting between them. The CDR3 contains 11 residues. The material sequenced was peripheral blood, taken on day 0 of AZD1222 vaccination. The sequence derives from an adult in good health. The chain recombines TRBV10-3 with TRBJ2-2, with no clear D. The DNA of the CDR3 is TGTGCCATCAGAGGGACCGGGGAGCTGTTTTTT. Protein product: CAIRGTGELFF.